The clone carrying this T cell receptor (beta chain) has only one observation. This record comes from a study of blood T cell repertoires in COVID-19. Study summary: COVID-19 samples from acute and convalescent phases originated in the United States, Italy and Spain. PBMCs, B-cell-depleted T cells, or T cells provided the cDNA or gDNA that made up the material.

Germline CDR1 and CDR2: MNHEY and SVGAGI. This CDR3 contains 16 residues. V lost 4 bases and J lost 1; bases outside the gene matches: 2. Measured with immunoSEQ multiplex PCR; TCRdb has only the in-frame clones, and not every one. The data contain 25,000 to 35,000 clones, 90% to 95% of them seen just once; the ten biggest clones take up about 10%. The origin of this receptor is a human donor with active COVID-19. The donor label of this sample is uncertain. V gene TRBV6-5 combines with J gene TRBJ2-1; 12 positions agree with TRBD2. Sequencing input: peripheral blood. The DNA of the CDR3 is TGTGCCAGCAGTTTCGGACTAGCGGGGTCCTACAATGAGCAGTTCTTC. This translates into CASSFGLAGSYNEQFF.